The 8 T cell receptor beta chains given below trace back to one sample, sequenced in a study of T cell changes during pregnancy in multiple sclerosis. The repertoire was sequenced with immunoSEQ multiplex PCR; TCRdb's copy has only in-frame clones and lacks some. Found here are about 38,000 clones, nearly 95% of them singletons; the top ten hold about 0.4%. The material sequenced was CD4+ T cells from peripheral blood mononuclear cells, taken after pregnancy. Every receptor here comes from a female donor in good health, enrolled as a control in a pregnancy study.

J is TRBJ2-3 and V is TRBV7-2; TRBD2 matches 7 bases. V lost 1 base to trimming and J lost 4 bases; unmatched junction nucleotides: 5. The CDR3 has 15 amino acids. Germline V lookup: CDR1 SGHTA, CDR2 FQGNSA. CDR3 nucleotide sequence: TGTGCCAGCAGCTTAGTAGCGGGTGCCGCAGATACGCAGTATTTT. Translating it yields CASSLVAGAADTQYF.

The V and J genes are TRBV9 and TRBJ2-3; 9 positions agree with TRBD2. The CDR3 has 18 amino acids. The germline V gene has CDR1 SGDLS and CDR2 YYNGEE. Trimming at V came to 6 bases and at J to 2 bases, leaving 16 bases not matched to a gene. The CDR3 DNA is TGTGCCAGCATCCATGAGCGGGAGGAGGGGGGTAACACAGATACGCAGTATTTT. Protein: CASIHEREEGGNTDTQYF.

The V gene is TRBV6-6, the J gene TRBJ1-2, with TRBD1 as a possible D gene (6 bases). There are 14 residues in the CDR3. Trimming removed 6 bases from V and 3 bases from J, with 14 bases in between. Germline values: CDR1 MNHNY, CDR2 SVGAGI (reference sequence). The CDR3 nucleotides are TGTGCCAGCAGGCTGGACAGTGGTTACTATGGCTACACCTTC. Protein sequence: CASRLDSGYYGYTF.

This rearrangement joins TRBV19 to TRBJ1-5; tentatively, D is TRBD1 (6 bases). V dropped 5 bases and J dropped 2 bases, with 10 bases sitting between them. Germline V gives CDR1 LNHDA, CDR2 SQIVND (reference sequence). The CDR3 spans 14 residues. The CDR3 DNA reads TGTGCCAGTAGTCCGGGACACGGCAATCAGCCCCAGCATTTT. Its translation is CASSPGHGNQPQHF.

The chain employs TRBV30 and TRBJ1-4; no clear D gene. The CDR3 runs 12 residues. Germline CDR1 and CDR2: GTSNPN and SVGIG (reference sequence). Trimming shortened V by 4 bases and J by 9 bases, and 12 bases separated the two germline ends. In DNA, the CDR3 is TGTGCCTGGATGCCTCCCGGGAAAAAACTGTTTTTT. The encoded protein is CAWMPPGKKLFF.

The chain links TRBV2 to TRBJ2-1; 9 positions match TRBD1. V trimming: 6 bases; J trimming: 7 bases; junction bases outside the gene matches: 13. This CDR3 spans 16 amino acids. The germline CDR1 and CDR2 sequences are SNHLY and FYNNEI. CDR3 protein: CASRKSGGQGGNEQFF. CDR3 sequence (DNA): TGTGCCAGCAGAAAAAGTGGGGGACAGGGCGGGAATGAGCAGTTCTTC.

The chain couples TRBV5-1 to TRBJ2-7; D perhaps matches TRBD2 (5 bases). Trimming removed 2 bases from V and 7 bases from J, with 13 bases in between. In germline, CDR1 is SGHRS, CDR2 YFSETQ. This CDR3 is 13 amino acids long. CDR3 coding DNA: TGCGCCAGCAGCTTTGGGGAGTTGTTGGAGCAGTACTTC. Protein: CASSFGELLEQYF.

The count of this clone is one. The chain carries TRBV6-5 and TRBJ2-3; the D gene is possibly TRBD2 (5 bases). The ends were cut back, 0 bases at V and 3 bases at J, with 10 bases in the middle. CDR3 length: 15 residues. Germline CDR1 and CDR2: MNHEY and SVGAGI. CDR3 region: CASSYSAGWTDTQYF. The CDR3 nucleotides are TGTGCCAGCAGTTACTCGGCGGGTTGGACAGATACGCAGTATTTT.